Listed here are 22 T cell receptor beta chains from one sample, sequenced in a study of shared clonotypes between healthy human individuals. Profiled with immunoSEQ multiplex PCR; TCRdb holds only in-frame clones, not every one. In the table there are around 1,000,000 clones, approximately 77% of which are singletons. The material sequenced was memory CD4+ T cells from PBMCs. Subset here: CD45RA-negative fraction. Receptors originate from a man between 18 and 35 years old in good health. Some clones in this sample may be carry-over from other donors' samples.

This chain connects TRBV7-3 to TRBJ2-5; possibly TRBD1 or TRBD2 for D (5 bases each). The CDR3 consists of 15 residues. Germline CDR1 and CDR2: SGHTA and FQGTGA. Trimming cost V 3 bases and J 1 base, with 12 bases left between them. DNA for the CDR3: TGTGCCAGCAGCTTCCAGGGCGGACTCCAAGAGACCCAGTACTTC. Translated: CASSFQGGLQETQYF.

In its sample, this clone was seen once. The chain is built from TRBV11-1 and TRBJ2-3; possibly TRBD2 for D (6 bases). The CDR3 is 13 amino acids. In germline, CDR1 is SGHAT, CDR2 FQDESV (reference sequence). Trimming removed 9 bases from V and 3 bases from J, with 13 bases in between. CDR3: CASSGERTDTQYF. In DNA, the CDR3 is TGTGCCAGTTCGGGAGAACGGACAGATACGCAGTATTTT.

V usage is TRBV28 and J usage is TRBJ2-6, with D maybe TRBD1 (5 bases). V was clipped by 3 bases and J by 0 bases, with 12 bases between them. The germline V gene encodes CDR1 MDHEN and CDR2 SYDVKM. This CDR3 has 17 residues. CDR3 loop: CASSLRTTPSGANVLTF. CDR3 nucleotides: TGTGCCAGCAGTTTGAGGACAACTCCCTCTGGGGCCAACGTCCTGACTTTC.

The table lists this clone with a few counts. The CDR3 loop reads CASSIGGANVLTF. The CDR3 bases are TGTGCCAGTAGTATAGGTGGGGCCAACGTCCTGACTTTC. This chain links TRBV19 with TRBJ2-6; no firm D call. Trimming shortened V by 1 base and J by 3 bases, and 1 base separated the two germline ends. Germline loops: CDR1 LNHDA, CDR2 SQIVND (reference sequence). This CDR3 contains 13 residues.

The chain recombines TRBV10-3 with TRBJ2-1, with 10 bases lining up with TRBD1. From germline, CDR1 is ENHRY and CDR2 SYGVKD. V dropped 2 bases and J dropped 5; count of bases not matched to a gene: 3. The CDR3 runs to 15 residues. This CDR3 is CAISEEGTGDNEQFF. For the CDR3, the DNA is TGTGCCATCAGTGAGGAGGGGACAGGGGACAATGAGCAGTTCTTC.

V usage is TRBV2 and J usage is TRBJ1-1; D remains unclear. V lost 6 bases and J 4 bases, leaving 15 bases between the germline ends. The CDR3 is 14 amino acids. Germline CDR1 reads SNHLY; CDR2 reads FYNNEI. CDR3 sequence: CASSISREGTEAFF. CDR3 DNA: TGTGCCAGCAGCATCTCAAGGGAGGGCACTGAAGCTTTCTTT. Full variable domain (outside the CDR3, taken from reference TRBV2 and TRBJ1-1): EPEVTQTPSHQVTQMGQEVILRCVPISNHLYFYWYRQILGQKVEFLVSFYNNEISEKSEIFDDQFSVERPDGSNFTLKIRSTKLEDSAMYFCASSISREGTEAFFGQGTRLTVV.

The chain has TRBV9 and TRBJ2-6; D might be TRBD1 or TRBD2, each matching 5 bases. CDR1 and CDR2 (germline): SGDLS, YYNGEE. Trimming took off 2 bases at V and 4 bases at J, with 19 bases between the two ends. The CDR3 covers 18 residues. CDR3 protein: CASSVLSGRSLGANVLTF. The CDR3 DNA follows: TGTGCCAGCAGCGTCCTGTCGGGACGGTCTTTGGGGGCCAACGTCCTGACTTTC.

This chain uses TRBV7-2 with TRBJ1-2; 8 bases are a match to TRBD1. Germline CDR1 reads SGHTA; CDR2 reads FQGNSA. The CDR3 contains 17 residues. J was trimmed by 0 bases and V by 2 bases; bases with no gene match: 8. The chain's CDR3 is CASSLIAGGLANYGYTF. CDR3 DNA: TGTGCCAGCAGCTTAATTGCAGGGGGCCTAGCTAACTATGGCTACACCTTC. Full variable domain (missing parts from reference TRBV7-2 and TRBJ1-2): GAGVSQSPSNKVTEKGKDVELRCDPISGHTALYWYRQSLGQGLEFLIYFQGNSAPDKSGLPSDRFSAERTGGSVSTLTIQRTQQEDSAVYLCASSLIAGGLANYGYTFGSGTRLTVV.

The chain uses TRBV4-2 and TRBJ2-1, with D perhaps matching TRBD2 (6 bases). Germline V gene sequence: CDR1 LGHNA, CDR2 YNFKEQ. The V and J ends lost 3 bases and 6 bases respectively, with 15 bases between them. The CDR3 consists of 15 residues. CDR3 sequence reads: CASSHRERELNEQFF. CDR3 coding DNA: TGTGCCAGCAGCCACCGGGAGAGGGAGCTCAATGAGCAGTTCTTC.

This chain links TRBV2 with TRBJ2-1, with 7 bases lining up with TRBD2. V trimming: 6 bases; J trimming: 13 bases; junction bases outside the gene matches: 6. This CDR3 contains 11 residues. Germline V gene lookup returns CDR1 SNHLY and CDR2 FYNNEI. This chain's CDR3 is CASSIGEGQFF. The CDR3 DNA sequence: TGTGCCAGCAGCATCGGGGAGGGCCAGTTCTTC.

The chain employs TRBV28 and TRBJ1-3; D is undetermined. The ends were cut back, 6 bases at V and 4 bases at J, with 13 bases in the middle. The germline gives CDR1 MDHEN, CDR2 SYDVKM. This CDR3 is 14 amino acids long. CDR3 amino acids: CASRALRRGNTIYF. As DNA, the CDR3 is TGTGCCAGCAGGGCCCTTCGGCGCGGAAACACCATATATTTT.

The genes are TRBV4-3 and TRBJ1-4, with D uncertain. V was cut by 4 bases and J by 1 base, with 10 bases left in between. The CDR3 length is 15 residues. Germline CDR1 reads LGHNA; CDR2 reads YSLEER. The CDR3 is CASSRDGKTNEKLFF. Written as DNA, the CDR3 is TGCGCCAGCAGCCGAGACGGTAAAACTAATGAAAAACTGTTTTTT.

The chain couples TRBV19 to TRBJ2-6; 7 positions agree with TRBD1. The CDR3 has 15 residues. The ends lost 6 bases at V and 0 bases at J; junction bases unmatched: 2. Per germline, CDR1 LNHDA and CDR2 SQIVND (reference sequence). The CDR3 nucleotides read TGTGCCAGTAGACAGGGGCCCTCTGGGGCCAACGTCCTGACTTTC. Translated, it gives CASRQGPSGANVLTF. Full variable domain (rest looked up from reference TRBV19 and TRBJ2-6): DGGITQSPKYLFRKEGQNVTLSCEQNLNHDAMYWYRQDPGQGLRLIYYSQIVNDFQKGDIAEGYSVSREKKESFPLTVTSAQKNPTAFYLCASRQGPSGANVLTFGAGSRLTVL.

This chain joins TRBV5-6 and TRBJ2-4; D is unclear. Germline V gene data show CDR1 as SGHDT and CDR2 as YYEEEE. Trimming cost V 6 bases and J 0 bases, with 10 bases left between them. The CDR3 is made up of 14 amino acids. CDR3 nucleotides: TGTGCCAGCACCAGACACCTAGCCAAAAACATTCAGTACTTC. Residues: CASTRHLAKNIQYF.

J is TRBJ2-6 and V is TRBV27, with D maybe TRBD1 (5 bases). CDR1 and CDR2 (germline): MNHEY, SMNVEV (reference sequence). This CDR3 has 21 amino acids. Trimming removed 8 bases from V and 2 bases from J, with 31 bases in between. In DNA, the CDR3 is TGTGCCAGCTGCCCGGCTCTTGGGGCGACCAAGACAAAAACTGGGGCCAACGTCCTGACTTTC. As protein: CASCPALGATKTKTGANVLTF.

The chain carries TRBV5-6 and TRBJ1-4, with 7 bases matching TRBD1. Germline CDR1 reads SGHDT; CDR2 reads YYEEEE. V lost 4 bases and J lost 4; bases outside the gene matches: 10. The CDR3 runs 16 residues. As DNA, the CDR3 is TGTGCCAGCAGCGGAGGGACAGAAGCTTTTAATGAAAAACTGTTTTTT. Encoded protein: CASSGGTEAFNEKLFF.

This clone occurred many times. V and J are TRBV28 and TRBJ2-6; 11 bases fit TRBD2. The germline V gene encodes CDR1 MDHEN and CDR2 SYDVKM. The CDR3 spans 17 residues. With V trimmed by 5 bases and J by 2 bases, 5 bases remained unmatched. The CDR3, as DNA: TGTGCCAGCAGTCTCACTAGCGGGAGAGCTGGGGCCAACGTCCTGACTTTC. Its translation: CASSLTSGRAGANVLTF.

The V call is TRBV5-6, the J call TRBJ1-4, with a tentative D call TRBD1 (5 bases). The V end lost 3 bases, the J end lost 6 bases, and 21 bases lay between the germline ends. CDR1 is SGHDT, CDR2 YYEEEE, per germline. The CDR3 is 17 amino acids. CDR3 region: CASSWAGQRKGDEKLFF. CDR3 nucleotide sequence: TGTGCCAGCAGCTGGGCCGGGCAACGTAAAGGGGATGAAAAACTGTTTTTT.

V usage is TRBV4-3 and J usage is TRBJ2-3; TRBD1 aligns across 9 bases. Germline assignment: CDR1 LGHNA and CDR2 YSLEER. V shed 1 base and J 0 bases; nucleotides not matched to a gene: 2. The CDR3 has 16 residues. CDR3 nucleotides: TGCGCCAGCAGCCAAGGGACAGGGGCCAGCACAGATACGCAGTATTTT. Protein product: CASSQGTGASTDTQYF.

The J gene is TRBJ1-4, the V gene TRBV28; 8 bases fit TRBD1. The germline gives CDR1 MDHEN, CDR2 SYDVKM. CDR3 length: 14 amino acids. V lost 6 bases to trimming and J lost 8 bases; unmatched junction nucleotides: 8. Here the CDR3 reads CASSPGQGGEKLFF. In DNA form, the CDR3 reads TGTGCCAGCAGCCCCGGACAGGGAGGAGAAAAACTGTTTTTT.

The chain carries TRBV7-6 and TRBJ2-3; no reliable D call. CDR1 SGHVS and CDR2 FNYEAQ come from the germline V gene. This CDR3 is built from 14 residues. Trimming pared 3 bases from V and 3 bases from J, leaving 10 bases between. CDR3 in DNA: TGTGCCAGCAGCTTCAAGATCCGAACAGATACGCAGTATTTT. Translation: CASSFKIRTDTQYF.

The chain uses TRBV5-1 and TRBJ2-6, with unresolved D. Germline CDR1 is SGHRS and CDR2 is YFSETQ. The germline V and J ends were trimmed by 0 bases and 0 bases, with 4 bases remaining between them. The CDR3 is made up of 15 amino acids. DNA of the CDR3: TGCGCCAGCAGCTTGGAGTTCTCTGGGGCCAACGTCCTGACTTTC. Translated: CASSLEFSGANVLTF.